The 3 T cell receptor beta chains below come from one sample, sequenced in a study of cytomegalovirus exposure and HLA in healthy donors. Researchers ran the PCR with 60 Vbeta and 13 Jbeta primers. TCRdb's copy holds only in-frame clones and misses some; the assay was immunoSEQ multiplex PCR. The sample has some 170,000 clones; roughly 80% are singletons. The sample taken for sequencing was PBMCs. These receptors originate from a young man in good health and CMV-seropositive.

The rearrangement uses TRBV7-9 and TRBJ2-7, with D tentatively TRBD2 (6 bases). The CDR3 is 17 amino acids. V lost 3 bases, J lost 4 bases, and 22 bases lay in between. The germline gives CDR1 SEHNR, CDR2 FQNEAQ (reference sequence). The CDR3 nucleotides read TGTGCCAGCAGCTTTCTAACCGGGGCCGGGGCGGGGTACGAGCAGTACTTC. Residues: CASSFLTGAGAGYEQYF.

About this clone: In the same sample, other DNA sequences code for this CDR3. J is TRBJ1-1 and V is TRBV18, with 8 positions matching TRBD1. Germline values: CDR1 KGHSH, CDR2 LQKENI. The CDR3 totals 14 residues. Trimming took 4 bases from V and 1 from J; bases not matched to a gene: 2. CDR3 residues: CASSLGTGNTEAFF. The CDR3 DNA sequence: TGTGCCAGCTCACTAGGGACAGGGAACACTGAAGCTTTCTTT.

V is TRBV5-6 and J is TRBJ1-2, with D maybe TRBD1 (6 bases). V was shortened by 2 bases and J by 5 bases, with 10 bases between the two germline ends. From germline, CDR1 is SGHDT and CDR2 YYEEEE. The CDR3 totals 13 residues. The DNA of the CDR3 is TGTGCCAGCAGCTTTGGCAGGGGTTATGGCTACACCTTC. Translation gives CASSFGRGYGYTF.